A single sample gave rise to the 30 T cell receptor beta chains below, sequenced in a study of CD8+ T cells in alopecia areata. Treatment indicated: oral pan-JAK inhibitor, 5-10 mg twice daily. After isolation, RNA underwent reverse transcription to generate cDNA as the sequencing template. Sequencing used immunoSEQ multiplex PCR; TCRdb keeps in-frame clones, though not all of them. The sample yields approximately 180,000 clones, roughly 53% seen once. The source material was CD8+ T cells sorted from blood, sampled at week 24, from a patient treated with tofacitinib. These receptors were taken from a human donor with alopecia areata.

The rearrangement links TRBV2 to TRBJ2-1; 12 bases match TRBD2. V lost 7 bases to trimming and J lost 1 base; unmatched junction nucleotides: 2. Germline V CDR1 and CDR2: SNHLY, FYNNEI. There are 15 residues in the CDR3. CDR3 residues: CASTGTSGSYNEQFF. The CDR3, as DNA: TGTGCCAGCACCGGGACTAGCGGGTCCTACAATGAGCAGTTCTTC.

This clone was picked up a small number of times. This sample includes further DNA sequences coding for the same CDR3. The chain links TRBV30 to TRBJ1-1; no firm D call. Trimming removed 2 bases at V and 1 base at J, with 5 bases between. This CDR3 has 12 amino acids. Per germline, CDR1 GTSNPN and CDR2 SVGIG (reference sequence). The CDR3 loop is CAWSLGNTEAFF. CDR3 sequence (DNA): TGTGCCTGGAGTTTAGGGAACACTGAAGCTTTCTTT.

In nucleotides, the CDR3 is TGTGCCTGGAGTCCCGGGACAGCCTATGGCTACACCTTC. It yields the protein CAWSPGTAYGYTF. The V gene is TRBV30, the J gene TRBJ1-2, with 7 bases lining up with TRBD1. V was clipped by 2 bases and J by 4 bases; unmatched bases: 4. The CDR3 totals 13 residues. CDR1 GTSNPN and CDR2 SVGIG come from the germline V gene (reference sequence).

The J gene is TRBJ2-1, the V gene TRBV27, with 13 bases matching TRBD2. The CDR3 spans 15 residues. The J segment lost 7 bases and the V segment lost 6 bases, leaving 6 bases of the junction unmatched. Germline values: CDR1 MNHEY, CDR2 SMNVEV (reference sequence). The CDR3 spells CASRHTSGGANEQFF. The CDR3 DNA is TGTGCCAGCAGACATACTAGCGGGGGGGCGAATGAGCAGTTCTTC.

The CDR3 region is CASSQSRDSNTDTQYF. The DNA of the CDR3 is TGTGCCAGCAGCCAAAGCCGGGACTCCAACACAGATACGCAGTATTTT. V and J are TRBV7-6 and TRBJ2-3; maybe TRBD2 (6 bases). V shed 5 bases and J shed 2 bases, with 17 bases lying between them. Per the germline V gene, CDR1 is SGHVS and CDR2 is FNYEAQ. The CDR3 loop spans 16 amino acids.

The chain couples TRBV25-1 to TRBJ2-7, with D maybe TRBD2 (5 bases). The CDR3 consists of 11 residues. Deletions cut 5 bases from V and 6 bases from J, with 8 bases between. CDR1 and CDR2 (germline): MGHDK, SYGVNS. The CDR3 coding sequence is TGTGCCAGCAGTTTCCGGGGCGAGCAGTACTTC. Encoded protein: CASSFRGEQYF.

This clone was seen only once. The chain employs TRBV30 and TRBJ1-1, with a tentative D call TRBD1 (5 bases). The CDR3 contains 13 residues. The germline V gene encodes CDR1 GTSNPN and CDR2 SVGIG (reference sequence). V was cut by 8 bases and J by 2 bases, with 15 bases left in between. CDR3 loop: CARDFGGNTEAFF. CDR3 DNA sequence: TGTGCCAGAGATTTTGGGGGAAACACTGAAGCTTTCTTT. Using reference TRBV30 and TRBJ1-1 for the parts outside the CDR3, the full variable domain is SQTIHQWPATLVQPVGSPLSLECTVEGTSNPNLYWYRQAAGRGLQLLFYSVGIGQISSEVPQNLSASRPQDRQFILSSKKLLLSDSGFYLCARDFGGNTEAFFGQGTRLTVV.

The chain is built from TRBV9 and TRBJ1-2; 8 bases are shared with TRBD1. V dropped 2 bases and J dropped 1; count of bases not matched to a gene: 4. The CDR3 contains 15 residues. CDR1 and CDR2 (germline): SGDLS, YYNGEE. CDR3 protein: CASSVGTGDNYGYTF. The CDR3 coding sequence is TGTGCCAGCAGCGTTGGGACAGGCGATAACTATGGCTACACCTTC.

This clone came up a few times. The DNA for the CDR3 is TGCGCCAGCAGCCCCGGGACAGGGGTGAACACTGAAGCTTTCTTT. Translated, it gives CASSPGTGVNTEAFF. This rearrangement joins TRBV5-1 to TRBJ1-1, with 10 nucleotides matching TRBD1. The germline V gene encodes CDR1 SGHRS and CDR2 YFSETQ. The CDR3 length is 15 residues. V was clipped by 4 bases and J by 0 bases; unmatched bases: 3.

This clone was picked up a small number of times. CDR3 in DNA: TGCAGCGTCGCCACAGGGGAGAATGGCTACACCTTC. Encoded protein: CSVATGENGYTF. V gene TRBV29-1 combines with J gene TRBJ1-2; 7 bases map to TRBD1. Per germline, CDR1 SQVTM and CDR2 ANQGSEA. V was clipped by 6 bases and J by 6 bases; unmatched bases: 7. The CDR3 totals 12 residues.

The chain employs TRBV29-1 and TRBJ1-2; possibly TRBD1 for D (6 bases). The CDR3 length is 13 residues. V lost 6 bases to trimming and J lost 2 bases, with 13 bases between them. The germline V gene has CDR1 SQVTM and CDR2 ANQGSEA. In nucleotides, the CDR3 is TGCAGCGTCTCGACAGGACTCAACTATGGCTACACCTTC. Protein sequence: CSVSTGLNYGYTF.

This clone was counted only a few times. J is TRBJ2-3 and V is TRBV28; TRBD1 is a possible D gene (6 bases). V lost 6 bases and J lost 4, with 11 bases in between. The CDR3 sequence is 13 residues long. From germline, CDR1 is MDHEN and CDR2 SYDVKM. This CDR3 reads CASRGWGPDTQYF. DNA of the CDR3: TGTGCCAGCAGGGGATGGGGGCCAGATACGCAGTATTTT.

This clone has more than one count but fewer than ten. This chain connects TRBV4-1 to TRBJ2-1; the match to TRBD2 covers 9 bases. Germline V gene sequence: CDR1 MGHRA, CDR2 YSYEKL. The V segment lost 1 base and the J segment 5 bases; nucleotides outside the gene matches: 3. The CDR3 is 15 amino acids. In DNA form, the CDR3 reads TGCGCCAGCAGCCAAGGGCGGGGGGGTGACAATGAGCAGTTCTTC. This encodes CASSQGRGGDNEQFF.

The V call is TRBV30, the J call TRBJ1-4; 7 bases align to TRBD1. V trimming: 4 bases; J trimming: 6 bases; junction bases outside the gene matches: 5. Germline assignment: CDR1 GTSNPN and CDR2 SVGIG (reference sequence). The CDR3 runs to 13 residues. The CDR3 DNA reads TGTGCCTGGACCTCAGGGGGGGATGAAAAACTGTTTTTT. Translating it yields CAWTSGGDEKLFF.

About this clone itself: At the DNA level, this CDR3 is encoded by other sequences in the same sample as well. The chain uses TRBV30 and TRBJ1-2; D is possibly TRBD1 (6 bases). The V and J ends lost 4 bases and 2 bases respectively, with 8 bases between them. This CDR3 has 12 amino acids. Germline CDR1 reads GTSNPN; CDR2 reads SVGIG (reference sequence). The CDR3 DNA is TGTGCCTGGACAGGGGAAAACTATGGCTACACCTTC. Translated, it gives CAWTGENYGYTF.

As to this clone: An end of the junction differs from the germline gene, which may be a read error. The chain combines TRBV7-9 with TRBJ2-2; TRBD2 might be the D (5 bases). The CDR3 is 13 amino acids. From germline, CDR1 is SEHNR and CDR2 FQNEAQ (reference sequence). The CDR3 DNA sequence: TGTGCCAGCAGCCGGCCAAGGCCCGGGGAGCTATTTTTT. Translation gives CASSRPRPGELFF.

The V and J genes are TRBV30 and TRBJ2-2; possible D gene TRBD2, 5 bases. CDR3 length: 15 amino acids. Trimming took off 1 base at V and 1 base at J, with 10 bases between the two ends. The V gene's germline CDR1 is GTSNPN and CDR2 SVGIG (reference sequence). CDR3 amino acids: CAWSGTSMNTGELFF. The CDR3 bases are TGTGCCTGGAGTGGCACTAGTATGAACACCGGGGAGCTGTTTTTT.

The chain is built from TRBV9 and TRBJ2-3; 14 nucleotides agree with TRBD2. Trimming took 3 bases from V and 0 from J; bases not matched to a gene: 18. The CDR3 runs 22 residues. Germline loops: CDR1 SGDLS, CDR2 YYNGEE. CDR3 sequence (DNA): TGTGCCAGCAGCGCAGGGACTAGCGGGGGTGGGCCCTCTGGAGGTAGCACAGATACGCAGTATTTT. Its translation is CASSAGTSGGGPSGGSTDTQYF.

This clone came up a few times. The chain combines TRBV11-2 with TRBJ2-7; 7 bases align to TRBD2. CDR3 length equals 15 residues. J gave up 2 bases and V 1 base, and 5 bases lay outside the gene matches. CDR1 is SGHAT, CDR2 FQNNGV, per germline. This CDR3 is CASSLVPSGPYEQYF. CDR3 nucleotides: TGTGCCAGCAGCTTAGTGCCTAGCGGTCCCTACGAGCAGTACTTC.

The chain carries TRBV5-1 and TRBJ2-5; 9 nucleotides align to TRBD1. V lost 4 bases and J lost 5; bases outside the gene matches: 15. CDR1 is SGHRS and CDR2 is YFSETQ in the germline V gene. The CDR3 totals 17 residues. CDR3 sequence reads: CASSPYRDRVIGETQYF. In DNA form, the CDR3 reads TGCGCCAGCAGCCCCTACCGGGACAGGGTGATAGGGGAGACCCAGTACTTC.

This clone was detected only once. V gene TRBV13 combines with J gene TRBJ2-3; perhaps TRBD1 as D (6 bases). Trimming took 5 bases from V and 0 from J, leaving 21 bases between them. Germline CDR1 is PRHDT and CDR2 is FYEKMQ (reference sequence). This CDR3 contains 18 residues. CDR3 sequence (DNA): TGTGCCAGCAGCCCGAGCACTGACCGGGACAAGAGCACAGATACGCAGTATTTT. As protein: CASSPSTDRDKSTDTQYF.

The rearrangement links TRBV27 to TRBJ2-2; D remains ambiguous. The CDR3 is made up of 12 amino acids. CDR1 and CDR2 from the germline V gene are MNHEY and SMNVEV (reference sequence). V dropped 5 bases and J dropped 4 bases, with 5 bases sitting between them. The CDR3 DNA is TGTGCCAGCAGTCCGCCCACCGGGGAGCTGTTTTTT. It specifies CASSPPTGELFF.

This clone has only a few counts. The genes are TRBV2 and TRBJ2-2; tentative D call: TRBD1 (5 bases). The CDR3 totals 14 residues. Germline V gives CDR1 SNHLY, CDR2 FYNNEI. The V and J ends lost 5 bases and 2 bases respectively, with 9 bases between them. CDR3 DNA: TGTGCCAGCAGTCTACAGGCTAACACCGGGGAGCTGTTTTTT. Protein: CASSLQANTGELFF. Variable domain in full (rest from reference TRBV2 and TRBJ2-2): EPEVTQTPSHQVTQMGQEVILRCVPISNHLYFYWYRQILGQKVEFLVSFYNNEISEKSEIFDDQFSVERPDGSNFTLKIRSTKLEDSAMYFCASSLQANTGELFFGEGSRLTVL.

This clone was observed a few times. The chain combines TRBV6-6 with TRBJ1-5, with D unresolved. The CDR3 contains 13 residues. The V gene's germline CDR1 is MNHNY and CDR2 SVGAGI (reference sequence). The germline V and J ends were trimmed by 6 bases and 5 bases, with 11 bases remaining between them. The CDR3 spells CASSWSFDQPQHF. The CDR3 DNA follows: TGTGCCAGCAGCTGGTCGTTTGATCAGCCCCAGCATTTT.

This clone was observed a few times. This chain uses TRBV29-1 with TRBJ2-3, with 8 bases matching TRBD2. The CDR3 has 15 residues. Trimming took 0 bases from V and 5 from J; bases not matched to a gene: 7. In germline, CDR1 is SQVTM, CDR2 ANQGSEA. The CDR3 here is CSVEDPGGELDTQYF. CDR3 sequence (DNA): TGCAGCGTTGAAGATCCGGGGGGGGAACTAGATACGCAGTATTTT.

On this clone: Other nucleotide sequences in the sample specify the same CDR3. This sequence joins TRBV10-1 and TRBJ2-2; perhaps TRBD2 as D (6 bases). V dropped 8 bases and J dropped 2 bases, with 12 bases sitting between them. This CDR3 has 14 amino acids. Germline V gene sequence: CDR1 WNHNN, CDR2 SYGVQD (reference sequence). CDR3 in DNA: TGCGCCAGCTCAGAAGCGGGCAACACCGGGGAGCTGTTTTTT. It codes for CASSEAGNTGELFF.

This clone showed up just once. The chain recombines TRBV9 with TRBJ2-2; a weak D match, TRBD2 (6 bases). The germline CDR1 and CDR2 sequences are SGDLS and YYNGEE. This CDR3 is 14 amino acids long. V was shortened by 3 bases and J by 4 bases, with 10 bases between the two germline ends. The CDR3 protein is CASSALGGTGELFF. The CDR3 DNA follows: TGTGCCAGCAGCGCCCTGGGGGGCACCGGGGAGCTGTTTTTT.

Remarks on this clone: Because the CDR3's place on the DNA is in doubt, the DNA is left out and the CDR3 is given as listed by TCRdb. The chain carries TRBV27 and TRBJ1-5. Germline CDR1 reads MNHEY; CDR2 reads SMNVEV (reference sequence). The CDR3 is 13 residues long, counting both termini. The CDR3: CASSLSLRQPQHF.

This clone was found a few times. The V call is TRBV29-1, the J call TRBJ2-7, with TRBD1 identical over 10 bases. The germline gives CDR1 SQVTM, CDR2 ANQGSEA. The CDR3 has 13 residues. Trimming at V came to 5 bases and at J to 4 bases, leaving 5 bases not matched to a gene. CDR3 sequence (DNA): TGCAGCGTTAAGGACAGGGGGGGGTACGAGCAGTACTTC. The encoded protein is CSVKDRGGYEQYF.

V usage is TRBV29-1 and J usage is TRBJ2-1, with 10 bases lining up with TRBD1. The CDR3 extends over 14 amino acids. V was clipped by 6 bases and J by 5 bases; unmatched bases: 7. CDR1 and CDR2 (germline): SQVTM, ANQGSEA. The CDR3 coding sequence is TGCAGCGTGAACGACAGGGGGCTTGACAATGAGCAGTTCTTC. Translating gives CSVNDRGLDNEQFF.